This TCR beta chain was identified during a study of blood T cell repertoires in COVID-19. Study overall: Acute and convalescent COVID-19 specimens originated in the United States, Italy and Spain. PBMCs, B-cell-depleted T cells, or T cells were the source of the cDNA or gDNA that made up the material.

Authors' methods: Scientists estimated how many nucleated cells there were by amplifying reference gene primers. Using immunoSEQ multiplex PCR, the repertoire was profiled, and TCRdb retains in-frame clones only, with some absent. That table gives V, J and clone size, and the DNA gave D and trimming. The table has under 250,000 clones, 80% seen once. This CDR3 spans 18 amino acids. Trimming left V 5 bases short and J 3 bases short, with 22 bases between. Germline V gene sequence: CDR1 MNHNY, CDR2 SVGAGI (reference sequence). Source material: peripheral blood. The sequence was obtained from a woman between 65 and 79 years old with acute or convalescent COVID-19. V and J are TRBV6-6 and TRBJ2-2, with D unresolved. CDR3 sequence reads: CASSRKSMAEIYTGELFF. CDR3 coding DNA: TGTGCCAGCAGTCGCAAAAGCATGGCGGAGATCTACACCGGGGAGCTGTTTTTT.